This T cell receptor (beta chain) was sequenced during a study of T cell responses to AZD1222 COVID-19 vaccine. V dropped 2 bases and J dropped 8 bases, with 11 bases sitting between them. Germline V gives CDR1 SGHKS, CDR2 YYEKEE (reference sequence). CDR3 size: 14 residues. This clone showed up just once. Libraries were prepared by immunoSEQ multiplex PCR; TCRdb keeps only in-frame clonotypes and omits some of them. The sample consists of 100,000 to 150,000 clones, roughly 89% of them appearing once. Sample: peripheral blood, taken on day 0 of AZD1222 vaccination. The source is an adult in good health. This sequence joins TRBV5-5 and TRBJ1-6; D possibly corresponds to TRBD1 (6 bases). The CDR3 sequence is CASSFYRDHSPLHF. The CDR3 region has the DNA TGTGCCAGCAGCTTTTACAGGGATCATTCACCCCTCCACTTT.